These 2 T cell receptor beta chains were all obtained from the same sample, sequenced in a study of cytomegalovirus exposure and HLA in healthy donors. Only in-frame clones appear in the TCRdb table, and some are missing; sequencing was by immunoSEQ multiplex PCR. The table shows 120,000 to 150,000 clones, with roughly 86% occurring only once. Material for sequencing was PBMCs. These receptors were obtained from a man aged 18 to 30 in good health and CMV-seropositive.

The V and J genes are TRBV2 and TRBJ1-4; 8 bases match TRBD1. V dropped 6 bases and J dropped 1; count of bases not matched to a gene: 7. The CDR3 sequence is 16 residues long. From germline, CDR1 is SNHLY and CDR2 FYNNEI. As DNA, the CDR3 is TGTGCCAGCAGATCCGGGACAGGAGGAACTAATGAAAAACTGTTTTTT. Its translation: CASRSGTGGTNEKLFF.

The genes are TRBV6-5 and TRBJ2-5; 8 bases agree with TRBD1. Trimming cost V 10 bases and J 4 bases; bases outside gene matches: 11. Germline-derived CDR1 and CDR2 are MNHEY and SVGAGI. The CDR3 is 14 amino acids. The CDR3 loop reads CATAAGTGLETQYF. CDR3 nucleotides: TGTGCCACCGCGGCCGGGACAGGTCTAGAGACCCAGTACTTC.